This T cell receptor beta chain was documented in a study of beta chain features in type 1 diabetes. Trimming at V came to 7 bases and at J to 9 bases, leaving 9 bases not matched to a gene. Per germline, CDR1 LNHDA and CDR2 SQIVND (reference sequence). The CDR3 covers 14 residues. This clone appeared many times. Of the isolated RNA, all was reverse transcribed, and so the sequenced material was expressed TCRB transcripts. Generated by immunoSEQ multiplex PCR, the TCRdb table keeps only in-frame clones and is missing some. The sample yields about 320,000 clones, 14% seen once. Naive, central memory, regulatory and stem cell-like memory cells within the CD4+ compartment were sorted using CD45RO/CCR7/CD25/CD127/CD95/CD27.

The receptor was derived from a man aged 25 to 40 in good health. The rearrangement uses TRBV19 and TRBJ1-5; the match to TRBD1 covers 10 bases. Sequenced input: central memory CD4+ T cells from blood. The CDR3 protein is CASIGTGAARPQHF. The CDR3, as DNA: TGTGCCAGTATCGGGACAGGGGCCGCAAGGCCCCAGCATTTT.